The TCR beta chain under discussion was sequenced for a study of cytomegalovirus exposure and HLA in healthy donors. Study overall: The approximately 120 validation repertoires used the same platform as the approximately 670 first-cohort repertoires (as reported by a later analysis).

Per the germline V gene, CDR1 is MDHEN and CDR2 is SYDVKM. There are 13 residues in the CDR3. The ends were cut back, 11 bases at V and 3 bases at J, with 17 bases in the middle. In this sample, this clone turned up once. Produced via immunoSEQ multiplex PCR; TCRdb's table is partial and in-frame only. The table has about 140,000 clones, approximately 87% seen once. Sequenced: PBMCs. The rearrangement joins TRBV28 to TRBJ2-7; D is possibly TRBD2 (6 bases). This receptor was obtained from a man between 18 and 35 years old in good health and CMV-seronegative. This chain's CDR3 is CAAGGTEIYEQYF. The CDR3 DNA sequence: TGTGCCGCTGGAGGGACTGAAATCTACGAGCAGTACTTC.